These 9 T cell receptor beta chains originate from one sample sequenced in a study of shared clonotypes between healthy human individuals. Clones were read by immunoSEQ multiplex PCR, and TCRdb kept only the in-frame ones, dropping some. The repertoire consists of over 950,000 clones, with roughly 77% occurring once and the leading ten covering 0.89%. Sequencing input: memory CD4+ T cells from PBMCs. Subset specified: CD45RA-negative fraction. Receptors originate from a man between 18 and 29 years old in good health. Some clones in this sample may be carry-over from other donors' samples.

The CDR3 region has the DNA TGTGCCAGCAGTTTAGTGGGGAAAGGGGAGCTGTTTTTT. Encoded protein: CASSLVGKGELFF. The J gene is TRBJ2-2, the V gene TRBV27, with D uncertain. Germline V gene data show CDR1 as MNHEY and CDR2 as SMNVEV (reference sequence). This CDR3 has 13 residues. The V end lost 2 bases, the J end lost 8 bases, and 9 bases lay between the germline ends.

The rearrangement links TRBV6-1 to TRBJ1-2; unclear D gene. V was pared by 0 bases and J by 0 bases, with 14 bases between. From germline, CDR1 is MNHNS and CDR2 SASEGT. The CDR3 runs 17 residues. The CDR3 nucleotides are TGTGCCAGCAGTGAAGCTTACTTGGAAAGTGCTAACTATGGCTACACCTTC. Protein: CASSEAYLESANYGYTF.

About this clone itself: A much larger clone sits a single nucleotide away, making a read error possible. The identical CDR3 is also encoded by other nucleotide sequences in the sample. The chain employs TRBV10-2 and TRBJ2-7; D gene uncertain. CDR3 length equals 9 residues. The germline CDR1 and CDR2 sequences are WSHSY and SAAADI. Here the CDR3 DNA reads TGTGCCAGCACCCACGAGCAGTACTTC. Amino acids: CASTHEQYF.

This chain connects TRBV29-1 to TRBJ2-2; TRBD2 agrees at 7 bases. Germline loops: CDR1 SQVTM, CDR2 ANQGSEA. The CDR3 has 15 residues. V lost 3 bases, J lost 0 bases, and 4 bases stayed unmatched. The chain's CDR3 is CSVDVGRTNTGELFF. CDR3 sequence (DNA): TGCAGCGTTGACGTCGGGAGGACGAACACCGGGGAGCTGTTTTTT.

The V call is TRBV27, the J call TRBJ1-1; D is perhaps TRBD1 (5 bases). The CDR3 extends over 13 amino acids. Germline assignment: CDR1 MNHEY and CDR2 SMNVEV (reference sequence). The V and J ends lost 0 bases and 5 bases respectively, with 7 bases between them. The CDR3 loop reads CASSLSWGTEAFF. In DNA, the CDR3 is TGTGCCAGCAGTTTATCGTGGGGGACTGAAGCTTTCTTT.

The chain has TRBV7-9 and TRBJ2-1; the D gene is possibly TRBD2 (5 bases). The ends were cut back, 1 base at V and 4 bases at J, with 14 bases in the middle. Germline loops: CDR1 SEHNR, CDR2 FQNEAQ (reference sequence). This CDR3 contains 16 residues. The CDR3 loop reads CASSLGGRRAYNEQFF. The CDR3 DNA sequence: TGTGCCAGCAGCTTAGGAGGGCGGCGGGCTTACAATGAGCAGTTCTTC.

This rearrangement joins TRBV4-1 to TRBJ2-6, with D maybe TRBD2 (6 bases). V lost 4 bases and J 0 bases, leaving 16 bases between the germline ends. Looked up from germline, CDR1 is MGHRA and CDR2 is YSYEKL. The CDR3 is made up of 18 amino acids. The DNA of the CDR3 is TGCGCCAGCAGCCCGGGTTACCGGGAGTACTCTGGGGCCAACGTCCTGACTTTC. Translating gives CASSPGYREYSGANVLTF.

The V call is TRBV23-1, the J call TRBJ2-6, with 10 bases aligning to TRBD1. TRBV23-1 belongs to the ORF category, with a function that is uncertain. Trimming at V came to 1 base and at J to 1 base, leaving 4 bases not matched to a gene. CDR3 length: 18 amino acids. The CDR3 loop reads CASSQYGDRGSGANVLTF. CDR3 nucleotide sequence: TGCGCCAGCAGTCAATATGGGGACAGGGGATCTGGGGCCAACGTCCTGACTTTC.

The chain uses TRBV29-1 and TRBJ1-2, with D possibly matching TRBD1 (6 bases). Germline-derived CDR1 and CDR2 are SQVTM and ANQGSEA. The CDR3 covers 12 residues. The germline V and J ends were trimmed by 5 bases and 8 bases, with 15 bases remaining between them. The CDR3 here is CSVYRETDGYTF. CDR3 nucleotides: TGCAGCGTTTACAGGGAAACCGACGGCTACACCTTC.